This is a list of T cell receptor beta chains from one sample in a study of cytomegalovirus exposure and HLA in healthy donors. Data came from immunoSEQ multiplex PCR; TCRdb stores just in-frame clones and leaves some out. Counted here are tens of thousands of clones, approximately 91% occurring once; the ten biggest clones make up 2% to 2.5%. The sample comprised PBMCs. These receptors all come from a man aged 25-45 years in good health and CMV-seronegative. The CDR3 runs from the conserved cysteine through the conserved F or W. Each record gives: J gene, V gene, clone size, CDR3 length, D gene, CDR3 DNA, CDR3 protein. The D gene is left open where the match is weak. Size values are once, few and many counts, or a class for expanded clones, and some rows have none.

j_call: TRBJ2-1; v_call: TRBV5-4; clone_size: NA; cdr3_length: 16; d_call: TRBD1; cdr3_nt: TGTGCCAGCAGCTCGGGACAGTCCAGCTCCTACAATGAGCAGTTCTTC; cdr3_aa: CASSSGQSSSYNEQFF
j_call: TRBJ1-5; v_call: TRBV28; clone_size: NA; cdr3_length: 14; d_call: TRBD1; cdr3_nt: TGTGCCAGCAGTTTCGACAGGGTCTATCAGCCCCAGCATTTT; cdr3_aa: CASSFDRVYQPQHF
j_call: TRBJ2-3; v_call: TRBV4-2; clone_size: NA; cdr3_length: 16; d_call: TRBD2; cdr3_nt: TGTGCCAGCAGCCAAGATCTAGCGGGGGGCACAGATACGCAGTATTTT; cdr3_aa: CASSQDLAGGTDTQYF
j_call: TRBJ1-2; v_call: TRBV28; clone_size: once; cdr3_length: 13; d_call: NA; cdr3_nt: TGTGCCAGCAGTTTCGGGCGAGGGAATGGCTACACCTTC; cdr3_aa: CASSFGRGNGYTF
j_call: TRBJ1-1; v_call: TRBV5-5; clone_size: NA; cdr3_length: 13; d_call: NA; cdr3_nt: TGTGCCAGCAGCAAGGCCGGGGGAACTGAAGCTTTCTTT; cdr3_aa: CASSKAGGTEAFF
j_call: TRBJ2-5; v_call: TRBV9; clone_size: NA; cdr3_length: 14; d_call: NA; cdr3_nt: TGTGCCAGCAGCGTCGGAGGGGCGCAAGAGACCCAGTACTTC; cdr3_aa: CASSVGGAQETQYF
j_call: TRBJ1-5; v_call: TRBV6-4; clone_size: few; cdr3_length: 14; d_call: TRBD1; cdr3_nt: TGTGCCAGCAGTGCGGGAACAGGGGGACAGCCCCAGCATTTT; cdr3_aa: CASSAGTGGQPQHF
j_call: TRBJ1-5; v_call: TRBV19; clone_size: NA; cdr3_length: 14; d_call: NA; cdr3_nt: TGTGCCAGTAGTCCGGGGGATAGCAATCAGCCCCAGCATTTT; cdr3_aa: CASSPGDSNQPQHF
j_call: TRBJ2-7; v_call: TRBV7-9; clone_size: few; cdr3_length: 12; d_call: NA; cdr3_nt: TGTGCCAGCAGCCGACAGGACTACGAGCAGTACTTC; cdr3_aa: CASSRQDYEQYF
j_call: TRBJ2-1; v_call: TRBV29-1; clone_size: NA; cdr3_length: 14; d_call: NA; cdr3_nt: TGCAGCGTTGTGTGGCGGGGGCTTAGCAATGAGCAGTTCTTC; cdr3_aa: CSVVWRGLSNEQFF
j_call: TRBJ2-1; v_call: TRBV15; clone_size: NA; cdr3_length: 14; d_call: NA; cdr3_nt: TGTGCCACCAGCTCCGGAGATGATTCCAATGAGCAGTTCTTC; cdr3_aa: CATSSGDDSNEQFF
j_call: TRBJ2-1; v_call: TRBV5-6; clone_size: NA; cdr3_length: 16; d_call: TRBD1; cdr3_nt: TGTGCCAGCAGCAGATGGTCACAGGGGGCTTACAATGAGCAGTTCTTC; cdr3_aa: CASSRWSQGAYNEQFF
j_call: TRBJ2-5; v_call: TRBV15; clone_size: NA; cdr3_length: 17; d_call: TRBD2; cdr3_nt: TGTGCCACCTCTACCGGGACTAGCGGGAGGGTGAGGGAGACCCAGTACTTC; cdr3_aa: CATSTGTSGRVRETQYF
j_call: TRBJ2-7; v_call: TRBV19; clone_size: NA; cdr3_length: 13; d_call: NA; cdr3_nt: TGTGCCAGCACACCGGGACAAGCCTACGAGCAGTACTTC; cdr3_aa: CASTPGQAYEQYF
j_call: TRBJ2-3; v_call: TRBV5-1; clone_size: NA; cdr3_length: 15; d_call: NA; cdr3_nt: TGCGCCAGCAGCTTGGCTATGAGCGGCACAGATACGCAGTATTTT; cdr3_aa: CASSLAMSGTDTQYF
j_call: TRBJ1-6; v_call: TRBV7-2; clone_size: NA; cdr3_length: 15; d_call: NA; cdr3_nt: TGTGCCAGCAACGAACAAACAGGATATAGTTCACCCCTCCACTTT; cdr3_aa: CASNEQTGYSSPLHF
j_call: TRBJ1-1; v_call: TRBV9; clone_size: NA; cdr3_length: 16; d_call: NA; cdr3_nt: TGTGCCAGCAGCGTAGCTAGCGGGGTTCGTAGCACTGAAGCTTTCTTT; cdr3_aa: CASSVASGVRSTEAFF
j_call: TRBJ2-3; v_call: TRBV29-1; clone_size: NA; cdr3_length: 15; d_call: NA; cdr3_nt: TGCAGCGTTGAATCCCCTGGGGGGGCCCCAGATACGCAGTATTTT; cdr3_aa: CSVESPGGAPDTQYF
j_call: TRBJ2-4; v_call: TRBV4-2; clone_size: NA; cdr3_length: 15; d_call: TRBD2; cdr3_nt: TGTGCCAGCAGCCAAGATCTCGAGGGAGGGAACATTCAGTACTTC; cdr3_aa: CASSQDLEGGNIQYF
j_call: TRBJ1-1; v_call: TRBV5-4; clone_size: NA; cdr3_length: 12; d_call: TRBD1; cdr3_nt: TGTGCCAGCAGTTCAGGGGGTCGGAAAGCTTTCTTT; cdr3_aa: CASSSGGRKAFF
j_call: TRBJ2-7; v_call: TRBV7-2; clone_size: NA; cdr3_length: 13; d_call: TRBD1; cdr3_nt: TGTGCCAGCAGCCCCACAGGGGCCTACGAGCAGTACTTC; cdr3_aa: CASSPTGAYEQYF
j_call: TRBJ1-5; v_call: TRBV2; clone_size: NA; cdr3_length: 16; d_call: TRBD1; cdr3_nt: TGTGCCAGCAGTGCGGACAGGGAAGGGATCAATCAGCCCCAGCATTTT; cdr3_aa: CASSADREGINQPQHF
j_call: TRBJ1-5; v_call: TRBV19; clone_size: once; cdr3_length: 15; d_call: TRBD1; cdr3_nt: TGTGCCAGTAGTAAAGGACAGGGGGCTTATCAGCCCCAGCATTTT; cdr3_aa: CASSKGQGAYQPQHF
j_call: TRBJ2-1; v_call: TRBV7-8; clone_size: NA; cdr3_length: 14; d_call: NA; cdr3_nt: TGTGCCAGCAGCCCAAGAGCCGCGGTCAATGAGCAGTTCTTC; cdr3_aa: CASSPRAAVNEQFF
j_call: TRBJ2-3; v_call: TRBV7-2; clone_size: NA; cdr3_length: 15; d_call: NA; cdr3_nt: TGTGCCAGCAGCCGGACTAAGTCCCCACCAGATACGCAGTATTTT; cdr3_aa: CASSRTKSPPDTQYF
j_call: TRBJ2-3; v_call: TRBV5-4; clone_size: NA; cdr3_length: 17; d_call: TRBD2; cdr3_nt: TGTGCCAGCAGCTTAGGGCTAGCGGGGACTAGCACAGATACGCAGTATTTT; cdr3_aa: CASSLGLAGTSTDTQYF
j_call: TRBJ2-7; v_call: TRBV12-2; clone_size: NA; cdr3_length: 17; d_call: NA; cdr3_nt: TGTGCAAGTCGCTTAGCGCCTAGCGGCCCCAGGGCGTACGAGCAGTACTTC; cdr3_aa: CASRLAPSGPRAYEQYF
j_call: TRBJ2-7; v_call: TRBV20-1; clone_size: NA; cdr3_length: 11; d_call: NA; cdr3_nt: TGCAGTGCGAGAAGCGGGTACGAGCAGTACTTC; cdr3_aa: CSARSGYEQYF
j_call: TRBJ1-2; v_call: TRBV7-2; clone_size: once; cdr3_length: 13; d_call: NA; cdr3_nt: TGTGCCAGCAGCGTGGGAGGCTACTATGGCTACACCTTC; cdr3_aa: CASSVGGYYGYTF
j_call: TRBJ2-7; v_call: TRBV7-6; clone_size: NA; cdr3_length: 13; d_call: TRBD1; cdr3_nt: TGTGCCAGCAGCCAGGGACAGTACTACGAGCAGTACTTC; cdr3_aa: CASSQGQYYEQYF
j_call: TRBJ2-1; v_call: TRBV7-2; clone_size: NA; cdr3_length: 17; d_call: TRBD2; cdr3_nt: TGTGCCACCCGGGGGGGCGGCCGCTCAAGCTCCTACAATGAGCAGTTCTTC; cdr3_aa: CATRGGGRSSSYNEQFF
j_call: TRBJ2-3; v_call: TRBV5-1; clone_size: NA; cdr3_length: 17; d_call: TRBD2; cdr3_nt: TGCGCCAGCAGCCTACCAACACTAGCGGGGGGCACAGATACGCAGTATTTT; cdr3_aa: CASSLPTLAGGTDTQYF
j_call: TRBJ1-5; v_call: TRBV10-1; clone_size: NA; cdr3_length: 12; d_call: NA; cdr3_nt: TGCGCCAGCAGTTTCACGGATCAGCCCCAGCATTTT; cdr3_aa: CASSFTDQPQHF
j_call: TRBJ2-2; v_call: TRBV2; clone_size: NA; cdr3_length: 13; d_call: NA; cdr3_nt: TGTGCCAGCGGGGCAGACCTAAACGGGGAGCTGTTTTTT; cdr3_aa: CASGADLNGELFF
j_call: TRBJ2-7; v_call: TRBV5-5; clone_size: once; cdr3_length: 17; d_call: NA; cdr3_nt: TGTGCCAGCAGCTTGGGACGGCGGCAGGGTCTACCCTACGAGCAGTACTTC; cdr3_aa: CASSLGRRQGLPYEQYF
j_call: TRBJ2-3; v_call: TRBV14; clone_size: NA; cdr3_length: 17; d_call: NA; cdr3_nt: TGTGCCAGCAGCCTAGGAATAACAGGAAGCGGCACAGATACGCAGTATTTT; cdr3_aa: CASSLGITGSGTDTQYF
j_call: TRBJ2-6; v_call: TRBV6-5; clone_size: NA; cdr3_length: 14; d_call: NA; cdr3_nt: TGTGCCAGCAGTGAACTCTCTGGGGCCAACGTCCTGACTTTC; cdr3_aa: CASSELSGANVLTF
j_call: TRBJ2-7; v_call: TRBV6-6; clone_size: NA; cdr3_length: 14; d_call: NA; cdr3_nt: TGTGCCAGCAGTTATCTGTCTGACACCTACGAGCAGTACTTC; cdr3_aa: CASSYLSDTYEQYF
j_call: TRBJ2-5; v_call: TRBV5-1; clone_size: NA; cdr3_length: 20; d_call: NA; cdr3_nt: TGCGCCAGCAGCAACGGGACTCCGAGACGTATAGAAACAAGAGTAAGGACCCAGTACTTC; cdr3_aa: CASSNGTPRRIETRVRTQYF